This T cell receptor beta chain stems from a study of blood T cell repertoires in COVID-19. CDR1 is LNHDA, CDR2 SQIVND, per germline (reference sequence). With 5 bases removed from V and 4 bases from J, the gap between germline ends came to 18 bases. CDR3 length: 15 amino acids. TCRdb's table, derived via immunoSEQ multiplex PCR, lists solely in-frame clones and lacks some. Of approximately 200,000 clones listed, about four fifths are singletons. This receptor was identified in a woman aged 80 or over with COVID-19, enrolled during active disease. V usage is TRBV19 and J usage is TRBJ2-7; possible D gene TRBD1, 6 bases. The specimen was peripheral blood. CDR3 sequence: CASSLSGHSFYEQYF. In DNA form, the CDR3 reads TGTGCCAGTAGTCTCTCGGGACACTCCTTTTACGAGCAGTACTTC. Variable domain in full (rest from reference TRBV19 and TRBJ2-7): DGGITQSPKYLFRKEGQNVTLSCEQNLNHDAMYWYRQDPGQGLRLIYYSQIVNDFQKGDIAEGYSVSREKKESFPLTVTSAQKNPTAFYLCASSLSGHSFYEQYFGPGTRLTVT.